The text below deals with one T cell receptor (beta chain). The antigen is unknown. This entry comes from a study of T cell responses to AZD1222 COVID-19 vaccine. The repertoire was sequenced with immunoSEQ multiplex PCR; TCRdb's copy has only in-frame clones and lacks some. In the table there are roughly 140,000 clones, about nine tenths of which are singletons. The length of the CDR3 is 15 residues. J lost 0 bases, V lost 3 bases, and 2 bases had no gene match. The germline gives CDR1 SEHNR, CDR2 FQNEAQ (reference sequence). General observations from the study: Only after the peak T cell response were repertoires sampled. Two AZD1222 doses significantly raised spike-specific TCR breadth and depth over controls. AZD1222 recipients seropositive at baseline numbered only 6 or 7.

The clonotype comes from an adult who received the AZD1222 COVID-19 vaccine. V gene TRBV7-9 combines with J gene TRBJ2-3; 8 positions agree with TRBD2. The material sequenced was peripheral blood, taken 28 days after the second AZD1222 dose. CDR3 DNA: TGTGCCAGCAGCTTGGCGGGAGGAAGCACAGATACGCAGTATTTT. Residues: CASSLAGGSTDTQYF.